This TCR beta chain was recorded in a study of shared clonotypes between healthy human individuals. The germline gives CDR1 SNHLY, CDR2 FYNNEI. J lost 3 bases, V lost 4 bases, and 5 bases had no gene match. This CDR3 has 14 amino acids. Sequencing used immunoSEQ multiplex PCR; TCRdb keeps in-frame clones, though not all of them. The sample includes over a million clones, approximately 98.5% seen only once; the top ten take about 0.34%. The sequenced sample consisted of naive CD4+ T cells sorted from blood. Subset here: CD45RA+ positively selected. V is TRBV2 and J is TRBJ2-5, with TRBD2 identical over 7 bases. This TCR was sampled from a man aged 25 to 45 in good health. The CDR3 reads CASSVGLAEETQYF. The CDR3 bases are TGTGCCAGCAGTGTAGGGCTAGCGGAAGAGACCCAGTACTTC.